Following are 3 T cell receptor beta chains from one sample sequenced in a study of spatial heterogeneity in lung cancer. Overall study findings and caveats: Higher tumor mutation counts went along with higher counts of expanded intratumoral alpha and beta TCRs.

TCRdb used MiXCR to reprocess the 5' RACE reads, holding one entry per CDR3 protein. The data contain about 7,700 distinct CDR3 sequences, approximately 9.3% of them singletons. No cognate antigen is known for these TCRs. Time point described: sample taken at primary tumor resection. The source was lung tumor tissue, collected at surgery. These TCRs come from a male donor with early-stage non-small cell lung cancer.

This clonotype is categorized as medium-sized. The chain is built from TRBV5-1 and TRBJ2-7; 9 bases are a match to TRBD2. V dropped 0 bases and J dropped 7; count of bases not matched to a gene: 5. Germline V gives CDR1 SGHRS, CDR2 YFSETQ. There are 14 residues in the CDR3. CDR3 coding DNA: TGCGCCAGCAGCTTGGTCTCTAGCGGGGCTGAGCAGTACTTC. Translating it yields CASSLVSSGAEQYF.

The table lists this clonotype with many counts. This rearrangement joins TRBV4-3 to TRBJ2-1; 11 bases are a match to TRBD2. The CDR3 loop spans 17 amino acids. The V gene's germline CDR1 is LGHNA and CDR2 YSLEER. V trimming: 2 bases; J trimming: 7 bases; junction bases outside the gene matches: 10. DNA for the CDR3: TGCGCCAGCAGCCAACGAACACTAGCGGGGGCTTATAATGAGCAGTTCTTC. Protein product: CASSQRTLAGAYNEQFF.

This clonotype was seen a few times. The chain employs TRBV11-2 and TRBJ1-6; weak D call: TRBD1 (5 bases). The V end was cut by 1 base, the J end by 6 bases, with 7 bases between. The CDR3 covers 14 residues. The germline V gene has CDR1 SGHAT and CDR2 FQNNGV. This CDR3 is CASSLGTSNSPLHF. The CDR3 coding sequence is TGTGCCAGCAGCTTAGGGACAAGTAATTCACCCCTCCACTTT.